This passage covers 28 T cell receptor beta chains from one sample sequenced in a study of blood T cell repertoires in COVID-19. Produced via immunoSEQ multiplex PCR; TCRdb's table is partial and in-frame only. Here the sample spans roughly 200,000 clones, around four fifths being singletons. The sequenced sample consisted of peripheral blood. These receptors were taken from a man between 65 and 79 years old with active or convalescent COVID-19.

The chain carries TRBV5-1 and TRBJ1-6, with 11 bases matching TRBD1. Germline CDR1 SGHRS, CDR2 YFSETQ. The V gene end was trimmed by 1 base and the J gene end by 8 bases; junction bases not matched to a gene: 2. The CDR3 extends over 15 amino acids. CDR3 nucleotides: TGCGCCAGCAGCTTGCCGGGACAGGGGGATTCACCCCTCCACTTT. Translated, it gives CASSLPGQGDSPLHF.

The V and J genes are TRBV27 and TRBJ1-2; maybe TRBD1 (5 bases). The V end lost 4 bases, the J end lost 1 base, and 7 bases lay between the germline ends. CDR3 length: 13 residues. Germline-derived CDR1 and CDR2 are MNHEY and SMNVEV (reference sequence). CDR3 region: CASSSTDNYGYTF. DNA for the CDR3: TGTGCCAGCAGTTCGACAGATAACTATGGCTACACCTTC.

The chain recombines TRBV18 with TRBJ1-6; D is possibly TRBD1 (5 bases). Trimming removed 1 base from V and 8 bases from J, with 12 bases in between. The germline V gene has CDR1 KGHSH and CDR2 LQKENI. This CDR3 is 15 amino acids long. CDR3 DNA sequence: TGTGCCAGCTCACCACGTTGGGGGGACGATTCACCCCTCCACTTT. Translated, it gives CASSPRWGDDSPLHF.

Worth noting for this clone: A junction boundary mismatches the germline segment, possibly from a read error. The rearrangement uses TRBV19 and TRBJ2-1; D is ambiguous. The CDR3 is made up of 17 amino acids. Germline V gives CDR1 LNHDA, CDR2 SQIVND (reference sequence). CDR3 DNA sequence: TGTGCCAGTAGTGTAGAGGCGATGAGGTTCTCCTACAATGAGCAGTTCTTC. Its translation: CASSVEAMRFSYNEQFF.

V is TRBV10-3 and J is TRBJ1-4; D might be TRBD1 (6 bases). Between the trimmed V and J ends, which lost 3 bases and 6 bases, there was a span of 17 bases. In germline, CDR1 is ENHRY, CDR2 SYGVKD. The CDR3 consists of 16 residues. For the CDR3, the DNA is TGTGCCATCAGTGACCGCAGGGGCGAAGTGTATGAAAAACTGTTTTTT. Its translation is CAISDRRGEVYEKLFF.

This clone came up once. V usage is TRBV5-1 and J usage is TRBJ1-4, with D uncertain. With 4 bases removed from V and 0 bases from J, the gap between germline ends came to 19 bases. Germline values: CDR1 SGHRS, CDR2 YFSETQ. This CDR3 region has 18 residues. The chain's CDR3 is CASSQRPLGVSTNEKLFF. The CDR3 region has the DNA TGCGCCAGCAGCCAGAGACCCCTCGGGGTTTCAACTAATGAAAAACTGTTTTTT. The full variable domain, completed using reference TRBV5-1 and TRBJ1-4, is KAGVTQTPRYLIKTRGQQVTLSCSPISGHRSVSWYQQTPGQGLQFLFEYFSETQRNKGNFPGRFSGRQFSNSRSEMNVSTLELGDSALYLCASSQRPLGVSTNEKLFFGSGTQLSVL.

In its sample, this clone was seen a few times. The chain links TRBV6-5 to TRBJ1-2; 8 bases align to TRBD1. Germline V gene sequence: CDR1 MNHEY, CDR2 SVGAGI. The CDR3 covers 13 residues. V lost 7 bases, J lost 3 bases, and 4 bases stayed unmatched. The CDR3 coding sequence is TGTGCCAGCACCGAGGACAGGGACTATGGCTACACCTTC. Translating gives CASTEDRDYGYTF.

The chain uses TRBV7-8 and TRBJ2-1, with D tentatively TRBD2 (7 bases). Trimming removed 3 bases from V and 7 bases from J, with 16 bases in between. Germline-derived CDR1 and CDR2 are SGHVS and FQNEAQ. The CDR3 covers 15 residues. CDR3 region: CASSFGGGAMNEQFF. The DNA for the CDR3 is TGTGCCAGCAGCTTCGGTGGGGGGGCAATGAATGAGCAGTTCTTC.

The rearrangement uses TRBV7-2 and TRBJ1-2; D is undetermined. This CDR3 comprises 14 residues. The germline gives CDR1 SGHTA, CDR2 FQGNSA. V lost 1 base, J lost 7 bases, and 13 bases lay in between. This chain's CDR3 is CASSLDRGNPGYTF. The CDR3, as DNA: TGTGCCAGCAGCTTAGACCGGGGTAATCCTGGCTACACCTTC.

J is TRBJ2-2 and V is TRBV6-1; no definite D call. Germline V gene sequence: CDR1 MNHNS, CDR2 SASEGT. The CDR3 runs 14 residues. Trimming removed 0 bases at V and 6 bases at J, with 8 bases between. In DNA form, the CDR3 reads TGTGCCAGCAGTGAAGCTTGGAGTTCCGGGGAGCTGTTTTTT. Translated: CASSEAWSSGELFF.

The rearrangement links TRBV2 to TRBJ1-1; the D gene is possibly TRBD1 (5 bases). CDR3 length: 14 residues. Trimming took off 4 bases at V and 6 bases at J, with 15 bases between the two ends. The germline V gene has CDR1 SNHLY and CDR2 FYNNEI. CDR3 DNA: TGTGCCAGCAGTGTTTCTGGGGGGTTACCTGAAGCTTTCTTT. The encoded protein is CASSVSGGLPEAFF.

This clone was seen once. The chain uses TRBV2 and TRBJ2-1, with 10 bases matching TRBD1. Per the germline V gene, CDR1 is SNHLY and CDR2 is FYNNEI. Unmatched junction bases numbered 6, after V lost 11 bases and J lost 2 bases. The CDR3 has 14 residues. This chain's CDR3 is CAARGQGPYNEQFF. CDR3 DNA sequence: TGTGCCGCAAGGGGACAGGGGCCCTACAATGAGCAGTTCTTC.

This rearrangement joins TRBV7-9 to TRBJ1-6, with TRBD1 as a possible D gene (6 bases). Trimming removed 5 bases from V and 10 bases from J, with 15 bases in between. The CDR3 spans 14 residues. Germline V gene lookup returns CDR1 SEHNR and CDR2 FQNEAQ (reference sequence). CDR3 protein: CASSQGDGGSPLHF. The CDR3, as DNA: TGTGCCAGCAGCCAGGGTGATGGGGGCTCACCCCTCCACTTT. The full variable domain, in which reference TRBV7-9 and TRBJ1-6 provide the parts outside the CDR3, is DTGVSQNPRHKITKRGQNVTFRCDPISEHNRLYWYRQTLGQGPEFLTYFQNEAQLEKSRLLSDRFSAERPKGSFSTLEIQRTEQGDSAMYLCASSQGDGGSPLHFGNGTRLTVT.

The J gene is TRBJ1-4, the V gene TRBV7-2; D not certain. Trimming took 3 bases from V and 0 from J, leaving 8 bases between them. Germline lookup yields CDR1 SGHTA and CDR2 FQGNSA. The length of the CDR3 is 15 residues. The chain's CDR3 is CASSLRVTTNEKLFF. The CDR3 coding sequence is TGTGCCAGCAGCTTGAGGGTTACAACTAATGAAAAACTGTTTTTT. The full variable domain, in which reference TRBV7-2 and TRBJ1-4 provide the parts outside the CDR3, is GAGVSQSPSNKVTEKGKDVELRCDPISGHTALYWYRQSLGQGLEFLIYFQGNSAPDKSGLPSDRFSAERTGGSVSTLTIQRTQQEDSAVYLCASSLRVTTNEKLFFGSGTQLSVL.

This clone was seen a handful of times. V usage is TRBV7-2 and J usage is TRBJ2-2, with 10 bases fitting TRBD1. The ends lost 1 base at V and 3 bases at J; junction bases unmatched: 8. CDR3 length: 18 residues. Germline CDR1 and CDR2: SGHTA and FQGNSA. CDR3 nucleotide sequence: TGTGCCAGCAGCTTAGTGGGGACAGGGGACCCCTACACCGGGGAGCTGTTTTTT. It specifies CASSLVGTGDPYTGELFF.

About this clone itself: A single base separates this from a much larger clone, so it may be a read error. CDR3 DNA sequence: TGTGCCAGCAGCCGACAGGGGAACACTGAAGCTTTCTTT. It codes for CASSRQGNTEAFF. The V gene is TRBV6-5, the J gene TRBJ1-1; 7 nucleotides align to TRBD1. V lost 6 bases and J lost 1; bases outside the gene matches: 2. This CDR3 has 13 amino acids. Germline-derived CDR1 and CDR2 are MNHEY and SVGAGI.

This chain links TRBV2 with TRBJ1-4; D is unclear. The length of the CDR3 is 12 residues. Trimming pared 11 bases from V and 5 bases from J, leaving 12 bases between. Germline assignment: CDR1 SNHLY and CDR2 FYNNEI. The CDR3 DNA reads TGTGCCGGAAGAAGGGAGAATGAAAAACTGTTTTTT. As protein: CAGRRENEKLFF.

This chain links TRBV2 with TRBJ1-5, with D hard to call. CDR3 length: 13 residues. Per the germline V gene, CDR1 is SNHLY and CDR2 is FYNNEI. Trimming cost V 6 bases and J 1 base, with 7 bases left between them. CDR3 nucleotides: TGTGCCAGCAGGAGGGAAAGCAATCAGCCCCAGCATTTT. Translating gives CASRRESNQPQHF.

This clone was found a few times. This sequence joins TRBV21-1 and TRBJ2-7; the table's D call, TRBD1, was not checked against the DNA. TRBV21-1 is a listed pseudogene. There are 16 residues in the CDR3. The DNA of the CDR3 is TGTGCCAGCAGCACCAAGGGGGACAGACCCAAGGACGAGCAGTACTTC. It encodes CASSTKGDRPKDEQYF.

The chain links TRBV12-3 or TRBV12-4 to TRBJ1-1; D may be TRBD1 (6 bases). V shed 6 bases and J shed 6 bases, with 14 bases lying between them. The CDR3 runs 13 residues. CDR3 loop: CASRFNRDPEAFF. CDR3 bases: TGTGCCAGCAGATTCAACAGGGACCCTGAAGCTTTCTTT.

This chain joins TRBV7-9 and TRBJ2-1; 9 bases align to TRBD2. Trimming cost V 7 bases and J 7 bases; bases outside gene matches: 5. Germline V gives CDR1 SEHNR, CDR2 FQNEAQ (reference sequence). The CDR3 contains 13 residues. CDR3: CASTLAGLNEQFF. CDR3 DNA: TGTGCCAGCACGCTAGCGGGACTAAATGAGCAGTTCTTC.

The V and J genes are TRBV11-1 and TRBJ2-1; D might be TRBD1 (5 bases). This CDR3 comprises 16 residues. Trimming took off 1 base at V and 0 bases at J, with 10 bases between the two ends. CDR1 SGHAT and CDR2 FQDESV come from the germline V gene (reference sequence). CDR3 protein: CASSLGGASSYNEQFF. The CDR3 coding sequence is TGTGCCAGCAGCTTAGGTGGGGCGAGCTCCTACAATGAGCAGTTCTTC.

This chain connects TRBV4-1 to TRBJ2-3; the match to TRBD2 covers 10 bases. The CDR3 contains 15 residues. J lost 6 bases, V lost 2 bases, and 5 bases had no gene match. Germline assignment: CDR1 MGHRA and CDR2 YSYEKL. CDR3 bases: TGCGCCAGCAGCCAACTAGCGGGAGAGTCGGATACGCAGTATTTT. Protein product: CASSQLAGESDTQYF.

This rearrangement joins TRBV5-5 to TRBJ2-7; unclear D gene. V dropped 0 bases and J dropped 4 bases, with 14 bases sitting between them. The germline V gene has CDR1 SGHKS and CDR2 YYEKEE (reference sequence). CDR3 length: 15 amino acids. CDR3: CASSLEAPFGYEQYF. The CDR3 DNA reads as TGTGCCAGCAGCTTGGAAGCCCCTTTCGGGTACGAGCAGTACTTC.

This sequence joins TRBV9 and TRBJ2-3; 8 positions agree with TRBD1. V lost 3 bases, J lost 2 bases, and 5 bases stayed unmatched. CDR3 length equals 15 residues. Looked up from germline, CDR1 is SGDLS and CDR2 is YYNGEE. The CDR3 is CASSAGTGSTDTQYF. The DNA for the CDR3 is TGTGCCAGCAGCGCAGGGACAGGATCCACAGATACGCAGTATTTT. The variable domain in full, completed from reference TRBV9 and TRBJ2-3, reads DSGVTQTPKHLITATGQRVTLRCSPRSGDLSVYWYQQSLDQGLQFLIQYYNGEERAKGNILERFSAQQFPDLHSELNLSSLELGDSALYFCASSAGTGSTDTQYFGPGTRLTVL.

V is TRBV5-4 and J is TRBJ1-3; D call uncertain. In germline, CDR1 is SGHNT, CDR2 YYREEE (reference sequence). The CDR3 runs to 17 residues. With 3 bases removed from V and 0 bases from J, the gap between germline ends came to 16 bases. The CDR3 reads CASSSGLPGASGNTIYF. The CDR3, as DNA: TGTGCCAGCAGCTCAGGCCTTCCAGGCGCCTCTGGAAACACCATATATTTT. Full variable domain (rest looked up from reference TRBV5-4 and TRBJ1-3): ETGVTQSPTHLIKTRGQQVTLRCSSQSGHNTVSWYQQALGQGPQFIFQYYREEENGRGNFPPRFSGLQFPNYSSELNVNALELDDSALYLCASSSGLPGASGNTIYFGEGSWLTVV.

The chain carries TRBV4-3 and TRBJ2-3; no firm D call. CDR1 and CDR2 (germline): LGHNA, YSLEER. This CDR3 has 16 amino acids. Trimming removed 4 bases from V and 4 bases from J, with 18 bases in between. The CDR3 spells CASSRLVELVADTQYF. CDR3 bases: TGCGCCAGCAGCCGACTTGTAGAATTGGTGGCAGATACGCAGTATTTT.

Written as DNA, the CDR3 is TGTGCCAGCAGTGATGAGGGACAGAGCTATGGCTACACCTTC. It specifies CASSDEGQSYGYTF. The V and J genes are TRBV2 and TRBJ1-2, with 7 bases aligning to TRBD1. Germline V gene lookup returns CDR1 SNHLY and CDR2 FYNNEI. CDR3 length equals 14 residues. Trimming removed 3 bases from V and 4 bases from J; junction bases left unmatched: 5.